A single sample is the source of the 22 T cell receptor beta chains below, sequenced in a study of T-cell reconstitution after alpha-beta-depleted transplantation in children. Preparation of the TCRbeta library was carried out with unique molecular identifiers. TCRdb processed the PCR reads anew with MiXCR; each CDR3 protein has one entry. The sample has some 600,000 distinct CDR3 sequences; roughly 13% are singletons. This specimen consisted of PBMCs, mostly from graft donor cells, obtained 360 days after TCRalphabeta/CD19-depleted stem cell transplant. Receptors originate from a male patient aged 10 to 17 who had a stem cell transplant for acute myeloid leukemia, so the T cells may come from the graft donor.

This chain connects TRBV12-3 or TRBV12-4 to TRBJ1-4; TRBD1 might be the D (6 bases). Trimming pared 4 bases from V and 2 bases from J, leaving 14 bases between. This CDR3 comprises 16 residues. CDR3 residues: CASSSSSTGTNEKLFF. CDR3 coding DNA: TGTGCCAGCAGTTCCTCTTCGACAGGCACTAATGAAAAACTGTTTTTT.

The chain links TRBV12-3 or TRBV12-4 to TRBJ2-1, with 7 bases fitting TRBD1. V gave up 6 bases and J gave up 7 bases; unmatched junction bases: 15. There are 16 residues in the CDR3. CDR3 DNA: TGTGCCAGCAGGGGGGTAGAGGGACAGTGGCTTAATGAGCAGTTCTTC. Protein: CASRGVEGQWLNEQFF.

At least ten counts were recorded for this clonotype. V is TRBV12-3 or TRBV12-4 and J is TRBJ2-7, with unresolved D. The CDR3 spans 11 residues. Trimming took off 3 bases at V and 7 bases at J, with 7 bases between the two ends. CDR3 in amino acids: CASSFLGEQYF. DNA for the CDR3: TGTGCCAGCAGTTTTTTGGGAGAGCAGTACTTC.

The chain combines TRBV6-5 with TRBJ2-7; possible D gene TRBD2, 6 bases. The CDR3 contains 13 residues. V gave up 2 bases and J gave up 6 bases, with 11 bases separating them. Germline V lookup: CDR1 MNHEY, CDR2 SVGAGI. The chain's CDR3 is CASSYGGAGEQYF. CDR3 nucleotides: TGTGCCAGCAGTTACGGCGGGGCAGGCGAGCAGTACTTC.

In its sample, this clonotype was seen a few times. The chain recombines TRBV28 with TRBJ2-1; 14 bases map to TRBD2. The junction had 10 bases not matched to a gene; V was cut back by 8 bases and J by 4 bases. This CDR3 contains 17 residues. Per the germline V gene, CDR1 is MDHEN and CDR2 is SYDVKM. The CDR3 sequence: CASDNPGLAGVYNEQFF. The CDR3 DNA reads TGTGCCAGCGACAACCCGGGACTAGCGGGAGTATACAATGAGCAGTTCTTC.

This clonotype was picked up many times. This chain joins TRBV5-1 and TRBJ2-2; 8 positions agree with TRBD2. CDR3 size: 15 residues. V shed 1 base and J 6 bases; nucleotides not matched to a gene: 5. The germline V gene encodes CDR1 SGHRS and CDR2 YFSETQ. The CDR3 DNA follows: TGCGCCAGCAGCTTGAGCGGGAGCGGTCCCGGGGAGCTGTTTTTT. Translating gives CASSLSGSGPGELFF.

This clonotype was seen many times. This chain links TRBV18 with TRBJ2-7; D is possibly TRBD1 (6 bases). This CDR3 region has 15 residues. Between the trimmed V and J ends, which lost 3 bases and 0 bases, there was a span of 12 bases. Germline CDR1 and CDR2: KGHSH and LQKENI. The CDR3 DNA reads as TGTGCCAGCTCACCTACAGGGACCAGCTCCTACGAGCAGTACTTC. Its protein is CASSPTGTSSYEQYF.

Ten or more counts support this clonotype. The genes are TRBV4-1 and TRBJ2-3, with D perhaps TRBD1 (6 bases). This CDR3 is built from 18 residues. V dropped 1 base and J dropped 3 bases, with 20 bases sitting between them. The V gene's germline CDR1 is MGHRA and CDR2 YSYEKL. CDR3 DNA sequence: TGCGCCAGCAGCCAAGGGCCGGGACATCTCGGGGAGACAGATACGCAGTATTTT. It codes for CASSQGPGHLGETDTQYF.

This chain joins TRBV12-3 or TRBV12-4 and TRBJ2-7, with 7 bases lining up with TRBD1. Trimming cost V 2 bases and J 5 bases; bases outside gene matches: 6. The CDR3 runs to 14 residues. CDR3 region: CASSLWGRGNEQYF. CDR3 nucleotides: TGTGCCAGCAGTTTATGGGGCAGGGGGAACGAGCAGTACTTC.

The table lists this clonotype with many counts. This rearrangement joins TRBV29-1 to TRBJ2-1, with TRBD1 as a possible D gene (7 bases). This CDR3 comprises 14 residues. In germline, CDR1 is SQVTM, CDR2 ANQGSEA. The germline V and J ends were trimmed by 8 bases and 8 bases, with 22 bases remaining between them. The CDR3 sequence: CSHRTAGGLHEQFF. For the CDR3, the DNA is TGCAGCCACAGGACGGCAGGGGGGCTCCATGAGCAGTTCTTC.

This clonotype was detected only a few times. The chain joins TRBV7-6 to TRBJ2-3, with 10 bases that match TRBD2. This CDR3 is built from 18 residues. The germline V gene has CDR1 SGHVS and CDR2 FNYEAQ. V dropped 0 bases and J dropped 1; count of bases not matched to a gene: 7. The CDR3 is CASSLAVLAGDGTDTQYF. Here the CDR3 DNA reads TGTGCCAGCAGCTTAGCGGTGCTAGCGGGAGATGGCACAGATACGCAGTATTTT. Full variable domain (remainder filled in from reference TRBV7-6 and TRBJ2-3): GAGVSQSPRYKVTKRGQDVALRCDPISGHVSLYWYRQALGQGPEFLTYFNYEAQQDKSGLPNDRFSAERPEGSISTLTIQRTEQRDSAMYRCASSLAVLAGDGTDTQYFGPGTRLTVL.

This clonotype has at least ten counts. This chain uses TRBV7-3 with TRBJ2-2; TRBD1 matches at 8 bases. The germline CDR1 and CDR2 sequences are SGHTA and FQGTGA. This CDR3 has 16 residues. V shed 5 bases, J shed 7 bases, and the junction held 12 bases outside the gene matches. This CDR3 is CASSHPGGVTSGELFF. The CDR3 DNA sequence: TGTGCCAGCAGCCATCCAGGGGGCGTCACTAGCGGGGAGCTGTTTTTT.

This clonotype was seen a handful of times. The chain combines TRBV9 with TRBJ1-2; weak D call: TRBD1 (6 bases). This CDR3 has 13 residues. The germline V and J ends were trimmed by 4 bases and 1 base, with 8 bases remaining between them. Germline V gene lookup returns CDR1 SGDLS and CDR2 YYNGEE. CDR3 DNA: TGTGCCAGCAGCACAGGGAATAACTATGGCTACACCTTC. It encodes CASSTGNNYGYTF.

V is TRBV5-1 and J is TRBJ1-6, with TRBD1 matching 11 bases. With 3 bases clipped from V and 11 bases from J, the junction kept 7 bases outside the gene matches. CDR1 is SGHRS and CDR2 is YFSETQ in the germline V gene. The CDR3 contains 15 residues. The CDR3 reads CASSSPGDRGTPLHF. The CDR3 nucleotides read TGCGCCAGCAGCTCCCCTGGGGACAGGGGGACACCCCTCCACTTT.

The rearrangement links TRBV28 to TRBJ1-2; no reliable D call. The CDR3 contains 13 residues. Trimming took off 5 bases at V and 6 bases at J, with 13 bases between the two ends. Per germline, CDR1 MDHEN and CDR2 SYDVKM. CDR3 DNA: TGTGCCAGCAGTATGCAAGGGAGGCATGGCTACACCTTC. It translates to CASSMQGRHGYTF.

The rearrangement links TRBV28 to TRBJ2-1; 8 bases align to TRBD1. The trim removed 6 bases at V and 1 base at J, leaving 11 bases unmatched. This CDR3 contains 17 residues. Per germline, CDR1 MDHEN and CDR2 SYDVKM. The CDR3 coding sequence is TGTGCCAGCAGATCCTTTGACAGGGGAGGTTCCTACAATGAGCAGTTCTTC. Amino acid sequence: CASRSFDRGGSYNEQFF.

The rearrangement joins TRBV19 to TRBJ2-3; D unclear. Between the trimmed V and J ends, which lost 2 bases and 6 bases, there was a span of 6 bases. Germline V gives CDR1 LNHDA, CDR2 SQIVND (reference sequence). This CDR3 has 12 amino acids. The CDR3 reads CASSITGDTQYF. CDR3 nucleotides: TGTGCCAGTAGTATAACTGGGGATACGCAGTATTTT.

The chain links TRBV29-1 to TRBJ2-7; TRBD2 agrees at 8 bases. The V and J ends lost 4 bases and 3 bases, in that order; junction bases with no gene match: 5. CDR1 is SQVTM, CDR2 ANQGSEA, per germline. CDR3 size: 13 residues. CDR3: CSVAGAGGYEQYF. In DNA form, the CDR3 reads TGCAGCGTTGCTGGGGCGGGAGGCTACGAGCAGTACTTC.

The sample holds a few counts of this clonotype. The J gene is TRBJ1-5, the V gene TRBV28; D is uncertain. Looked up from germline, CDR1 is MDHEN and CDR2 is SYDVKM. Trimming removed 4 bases at V and 5 bases at J, with 12 bases between. The CDR3 runs to 14 residues. The DNA of the CDR3 is TGTGCCAGCAGTTCCACCGCGGGCCATCAGCCCCAGCATTTT. This encodes CASSSTAGHQPQHF.

This clonotype was observed a handful of times. V gene TRBV30 combines with J gene TRBJ2-7; D remains ambiguous. The CDR3 runs to 13 residues. Looked up from germline, CDR1 is GTSNPN and CDR2 is SVGIG (reference sequence). Trimming shortened V by 1 base and J by 1 base, and 8 bases separated the two germline ends. Here the CDR3 reads CAWSGDLSYEQYF. DNA for the CDR3: TGTGCCTGGAGTGGAGACTTATCCTACGAGCAGTACTTC.

This clonotype was recorded many times. The chain carries TRBV12-3 or TRBV12-4 and TRBJ2-1; the D gene could be TRBD1 or TRBD2 (5 bases each). This CDR3 has 16 residues. Trimming removed 5 bases from V and 0 bases from J, with 14 bases in between. The CDR3 DNA reads as TGTGCCAGCAGTACCGGGACGGCGAGCTCCTACAATGAGCAGTTCTTC. Residues: CASSTGTASSYNEQFF.

For the CDR3, the DNA is TGTGCCAGCAGCGTAGACGCCCCGGGACTAGCGGGTTCCAATGAGCAGTTCTTC. It is translated as CASSVDAPGLAGSNEQFF. The chain employs TRBV9 and TRBJ2-1, with TRBD2 matching 12 bases. Germline loops: CDR1 SGDLS, CDR2 YYNGEE. The V segment lost 0 bases and the J segment 6 bases; nucleotides outside the gene matches: 10. This CDR3 spans 18 amino acids.